Below are 6 T cell receptor beta chains sequenced from a single sample in a study of T cells after yellow fever vaccination. In TCRdb, the 5' RACE reads were re-called with MiXCR into one record per CDR3 protein. The sample holds roughly 520,000 distinct CDR3 sequences, 20% to 25% seen once. The sample here was PBMCs, taken around 3 weeks after the first yellow fever vaccination. Source of these receptors: a man aged 18 to 35 who received the YFV17D yellow fever vaccine.

This clonotype was observed a handful of times. This chain links TRBV7-8 with TRBJ1-5; TRBD1 matches 7 bases. Germline values: CDR1 SGHVS, CDR2 FQNEAQ. Trimming removed 4 bases from V and 7 bases from J; junction bases left unmatched: 7. This CDR3 region has 14 residues. The CDR3: CASSSRQGSQPQHF. CDR3 sequence (DNA): TGTGCCAGCAGCTCTCGACAGGGCTCGCAGCCCCAGCATTTT.

This clonotype was counted between two and nine times. The V and J genes are TRBV7-2 and TRBJ2-3; 9 bases align to TRBD2. Germline V gene sequence: CDR1 SGHTA, CDR2 FQGNSA. The CDR3 covers 16 residues. The V gene end was trimmed by 6 bases and the J gene end by 4 bases; junction bases not matched to a gene: 11. DNA of the CDR3: TGTGCCAGCAGTTCTTCTAGCGGGATGGCCCCAGATACGCAGTATTTT. Amino acids: CASSSSSGMAPDTQYF. The variable domain in full, completed from reference TRBV7-2 and TRBJ2-3, reads GAGVSQSPSNKVTEKGKDVELRCDPISGHTALYWYRQSLGQGLEFLIYFQGNSAPDKSGLPSDRFSAERTGGSVSTLTIQRTQQEDSAVYLCASSSSSGMAPDTQYFGPGTRLTVL.

The V gene is TRBV14, the J gene TRBJ2-7; the D gene is possibly TRBD1 (8 bases). Germline V gene data show CDR1 as SGHDN and CDR2 as FVKESK. This CDR3 contains 16 residues. V was cut by 3 bases and J by 5 bases, with 20 bases left in between. CDR3 sequence (DNA): TGTGCCAGCAGCCAGTCCCTTCGACAGGGGAGGGACGAGCAGTACTTC. It yields the protein CASSQSLRQGRDEQYF.

This clonotype has at least ten counts. The chain is built from TRBV4-3 and TRBJ2-2; D may match TRBD1 or TRBD2 (5 bases each). Trimming pared 2 bases from V and 5 bases from J, leaving 15 bases between. CDR1 is LGHNA and CDR2 is YSLEER in the germline V gene. The CDR3 loop spans 16 amino acids. CDR3: CASSQRFRDQTGELFF. CDR3 in DNA: TGCGCCAGCAGCCAACGATTCCGGGACCAGACCGGGGAGCTGTTTTTT.

J is TRBJ1-1 and V is TRBV30; D is ambiguous. Trimming stripped 5 bases from V and 0 bases from J, with 7 bases between. The CDR3 consists of 12 residues. Germline V gene sequence: CDR1 GTSNPN, CDR2 SVGIG (reference sequence). The DNA of the CDR3 is TGTGCCTGGGCTCATGTGAACACTGAAGCTTTCTTT. Encoded protein: CAWAHVNTEAFF.

This rearrangement joins TRBV7-9 to TRBJ2-3; D may match TRBD1 or TRBD2 (5 bases each). The CDR3 runs 16 residues. CDR1 and CDR2 (germline): SEHNR, FQNEAQ (reference sequence). Trimming cost V 5 bases and J 6 bases, with 21 bases left between them. The CDR3 loop is CASSQLTGRGSDTQYF. Here the CDR3 DNA reads TGTGCCAGCAGCCAACTCACAGGCCGAGGGTCCGATACGCAGTATTTT.